The clone carrying this TCR beta chain was seen more than once but under ten times. What it binds is unknown. This sample is part of a study of T-cell memory formation after mild COVID-19. Points from the study as a whole: Clones which contracted sat mainly in CM and EM if CD4+, and in EMRA if CD8+.

TCRdb analysed the 5' RACE reads with MiXCR anew, one entry per CDR3 protein. The data contain around 310,000 distinct CDR3 sequences, roughly an eighth of them seen just once; the ten biggest clones take up roughly a fifth. Sequencing input: PBMCs or a T cell subset sorted from them (not recorded which). This receptor was taken from a man between 18 and 29 years old who had mild COVID-19 (a few samples of this study predate the infection). Cell type and time point are not known.

The chain's CDR3 is CASSLTSGGATQYF. The CDR3 DNA sequence: TGTGCCAGCAGCTTGACTAGCGGGGGGGCGACCCAGTACTTC. The rearrangement joins TRBV7-2 to TRBJ2-5, with TRBD2 matching over 14 bases. CDR1 and CDR2 (germline): SGHTA, FQGNSA. This CDR3 is built from 14 residues. V dropped 3 bases and J dropped 7; count of bases not matched to a gene: 1.